Presented here are 5 T cell receptor beta chains from one specimen sequenced in a study of blood T cell repertoires in COVID-19. The table came from immunoSEQ multiplex PCR; TCRdb's copy has only in-frame clones and leaves some out. The data show 150,000 to 200,000 clones, with around nine tenths seen just once and approximately 4.5% held by the top ten. Sequences were obtained from peripheral blood. The source is a human donor in a cohort sampled during active COVID-19.

The V call is TRBV27, the J call TRBJ2-1; possibly TRBD2 for D (6 bases). Germline V CDR1 and CDR2: MNHEY, SMNVEV (reference sequence). This CDR3 spans 14 amino acids. V lost 6 bases to trimming and J lost 7 bases, with 16 bases between them. The chain's CDR3 is CASSPSVGGNEQFF. The DNA of the CDR3 is TGTGCCAGCAGCCCCTCGGTCGGGGGAAATGAGCAGTTCTTC.

As regards this clone: The sample carries other DNA sequences with the same CDR3. The chain is built from TRBV4-3 and TRBJ2-7; no clear D. CDR3 length: 13 residues. V was shortened by 0 bases and J by 4 bases, with 7 bases between the two germline ends. Germline V gives CDR1 LGHNA, CDR2 YSLEER. CDR3 in amino acids: CASSQDRGYEQYF. In DNA form, the CDR3 reads TGCGCCAGCAGCCAAGATAGAGGTTACGAGCAGTACTTC.

The V call is TRBV13, the J call TRBJ2-7; TRBD2 matches at 11 bases. Trimming at V came to 5 bases and at J to 0 bases, leaving 3 bases not matched to a gene. The CDR3 spans 15 residues. Germline CDR1 PRHDT, CDR2 FYEKMQ (reference sequence). The CDR3 DNA follows: TGTGCCAGCAGCCTAACTAGCGGGAGCTCCTACGAGCAGTACTTC. Amino acid sequence: CASSLTSGSSYEQYF.

The rearrangement joins TRBV3-1 (or the pseudogene TRBV3-2) to TRBJ2-1; 8 nucleotides align to TRBD1. The J segment lost 2 bases and the V segment lost 1 base, leaving 7 bases of the junction unmatched. In germline, CDR1 is LGHDT, CDR2 YNNKEL (reference sequence). This CDR3 spans 17 amino acids. As DNA, the CDR3 is TGTGCCAGCAGCCAAGGGGGGCAGGGGGCTCCCTACAATGAGCAGTTCTTC. Encoded protein: CASSQGGQGAPYNEQFF.

The table lists this clone with a few counts. This chain connects TRBV7-2 to TRBJ2-3; D might be TRBD2 (7 bases). This CDR3 contains 16 residues. Trimming stripped 4 bases from V and 10 bases from J, with 24 bases between. Germline-derived CDR1 and CDR2 are SGHTA and FQGNSA. The CDR3 DNA is TGTGCCAGCAGCTCAGGGATGGGGGGGCTTAGCTTAGCGCAGTATTTT. This encodes CASSSGMGGLSLAQYF. Complete variable domain (other parts from reference TRBV7-2 and TRBJ2-3): GAGVSQSPSNKVTEKGKDVELRCDPISGHTALYWYRQSLGQGLEFLIYFQGNSAPDKSGLPSDRFSAERTGGSVSTLTIQRTQQEDSAVYLCASSSGMGGLSLAQYFGPGTRLTVL.